This T cell receptor (beta chain) was sequenced for a study of blood T cell repertoires in COVID-19. Study-level background: Both acute and convalescent COVID-19 samples were obtained from the United States, Italy and Spain.

In the study's own analysis: The authors estimated nucleated cell counts from reference gene primer amplification. Generated by immunoSEQ multiplex PCR, the TCRdb table keeps only in-frame clones and is missing some. The DNA was the basis for D and trimming; V, J and clone size are from that table. Among more than 250,000 clones listed, 87% were seen once. Looked up from germline, CDR1 is ENHRY and CDR2 is SYGVKD. V shed 6 bases, J shed 4 bases, and the junction held 6 bases outside the gene matches. This CDR3 region has 14 residues. The sequenced sample consisted of PBMCs or T cells enriched from blood (not recorded which). This rearrangement joins TRBV10-3 to TRBJ2-7; TRBD1 matches 10 bases. This receptor was taken from a woman aged 30 to 39 who had recovered from COVID-19. CDR3 amino acids: CAISPGQGIYEQYF. The CDR3 bases are TGTGCCATCAGCCCGGGACAGGGGATTTACGAGCAGTACTTC.